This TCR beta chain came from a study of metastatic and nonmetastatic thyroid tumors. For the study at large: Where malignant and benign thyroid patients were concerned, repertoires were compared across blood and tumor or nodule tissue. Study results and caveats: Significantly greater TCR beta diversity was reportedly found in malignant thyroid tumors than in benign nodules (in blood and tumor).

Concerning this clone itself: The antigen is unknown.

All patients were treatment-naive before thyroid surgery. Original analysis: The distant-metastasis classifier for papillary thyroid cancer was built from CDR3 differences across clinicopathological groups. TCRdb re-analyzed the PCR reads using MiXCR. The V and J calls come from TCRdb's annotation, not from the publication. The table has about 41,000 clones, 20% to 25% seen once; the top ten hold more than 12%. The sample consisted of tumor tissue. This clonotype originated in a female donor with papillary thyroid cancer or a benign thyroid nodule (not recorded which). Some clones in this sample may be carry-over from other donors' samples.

In DNA form, the CDR3 reads TGTGCCAGCAAAAGGGGGGCAGACGATGGCTACACCTTC. Its protein product is CASKRGADDGYTF. V is TRBV6-1 and J is TRBJ1-2, with a possible D match to TRBD1 (6 bases). Germline CDR1 reads MNHNS; CDR2 reads SASEGT. V was clipped by 7 bases and J by 6 bases, with 15 bases between them. The CDR3 has 13 amino acids.